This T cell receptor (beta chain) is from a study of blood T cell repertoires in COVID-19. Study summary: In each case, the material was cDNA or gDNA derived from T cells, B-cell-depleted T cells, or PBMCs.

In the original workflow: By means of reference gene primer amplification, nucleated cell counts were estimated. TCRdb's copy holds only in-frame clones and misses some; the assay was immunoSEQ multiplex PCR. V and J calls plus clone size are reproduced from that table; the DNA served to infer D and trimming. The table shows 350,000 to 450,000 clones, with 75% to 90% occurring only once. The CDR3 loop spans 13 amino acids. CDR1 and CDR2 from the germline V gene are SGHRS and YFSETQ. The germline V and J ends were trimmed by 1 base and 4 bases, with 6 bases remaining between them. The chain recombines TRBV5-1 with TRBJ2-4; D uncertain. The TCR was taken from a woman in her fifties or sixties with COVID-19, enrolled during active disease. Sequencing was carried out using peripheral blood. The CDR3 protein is CASSLPGKNIQYF. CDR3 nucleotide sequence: TGCGCCAGCAGCTTGCCCGGGAAAAACATTCAGTACTTC.